This T cell receptor (beta chain) was identified during a study of human T cells and chemical hapten exposure. Overall study: Among samples, TCR yields varied mainly because of small differences in pooled library volume. Whole-study results and caveats: The number of TCRs above 1 in 1000 frequency did not change after DPC sensitization.

Library construction involved attaching unique molecular identifiers to individual cDNA molecules, which allowed quantitative, reproducible TCR counting. TCRdb re-analysed the RACE reads in MiXCR, keeping a single row per CDR3 protein. The sample holds 130,000 or so distinct CDR3 sequences, around 8.3% seen once. To note about this clonotype: Antigen: not known.

Sample time point: healthy volunteer bleed at 2 weeks. From whole blood left unfractionated, total RNA was extracted. Sequencing was carried out using whole blood. The sequence was collected from a male donor in good health. Some clones in this sample may be carry-over from other donors' samples.

CDR3 bases: TGTGCCAGCAGTTACTTGGTAGCGACATTGTACGAGCAGTACTTC. Encoded protein: CASSYLVATLYEQYF. This chain uses TRBV6-6 with TRBJ2-7; D might be TRBD2 (5 bases). Germline V gene lookup returns CDR1 MNHNY and CDR2 SVGAGI (reference sequence). CDR3 length equals 15 residues. Trimming took off 1 base at V and 4 bases at J, with 14 bases between the two ends.